This T cell receptor beta chain is drawn from a study of T-cell reconstitution after alpha-beta-depleted transplantation in children. The CDR3 is 13 residues long. The trim removed 4 bases at V and 4 bases at J, leaving 5 bases unmatched. CDR1 and CDR2 from the germline V gene are SGHTS and YDEGEE. The TCRbeta library was prepared with unique molecular identifiers. One entry per CDR3 protein results from TCRdb running MiXCR on the PCR reads. The sample carries hundreds of thousands of distinct CDR3 sequences, around 9.9% recorded once. This clonotype was seen more than once but under ten times. Its target is unknown. Study-wide results and limits: T-cell counts and diversity at one year following transplant were attributed mainly to newly produced T cells. The study reportedly traced alpha-beta T cells about two months after transplant to several hundred expanded graft clones.

The specimen comprised PBMCs, sampled before TCRalphabeta/CD19-depleted stem cell transplant. This sequence originates from a child in the first two years of life with acute myeloid leukemia, due to receive a stem cell transplant. The V call is TRBV5-8, the J call TRBJ2-7; 7 bases agree with TRBD1. The CDR3 here is CASSLNRGYEQYF. The DNA of the CDR3 is TGTGCCAGCAGCCTAAACAGGGGATACGAGCAGTACTTC.